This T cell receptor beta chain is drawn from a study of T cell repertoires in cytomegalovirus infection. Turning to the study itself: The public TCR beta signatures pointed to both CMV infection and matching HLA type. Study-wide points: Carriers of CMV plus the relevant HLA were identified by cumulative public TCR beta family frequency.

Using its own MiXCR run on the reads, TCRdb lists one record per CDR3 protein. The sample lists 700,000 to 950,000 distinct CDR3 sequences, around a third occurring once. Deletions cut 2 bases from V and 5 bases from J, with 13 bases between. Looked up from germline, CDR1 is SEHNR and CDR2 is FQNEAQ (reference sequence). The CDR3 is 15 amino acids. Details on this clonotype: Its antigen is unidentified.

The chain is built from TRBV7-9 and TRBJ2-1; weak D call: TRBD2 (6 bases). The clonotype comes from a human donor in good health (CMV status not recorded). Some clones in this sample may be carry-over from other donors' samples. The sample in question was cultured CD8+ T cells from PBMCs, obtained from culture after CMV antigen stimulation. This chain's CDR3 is CASSLSRDWHNEQFF. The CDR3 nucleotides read TGTGCCAGCAGCTTATCTCGGGACTGGCACAATGAGCAGTTCTTC.